The next 30 T cell receptor beta chains were all read from a single sample in a study of CD8 T cells in ankylosing spondylitis. Study-wide points: Characteristic of ankylosing spondylitis blood, it appeared, was a TCR beta motif comprising several highly homologous variants.

For these TCRs, the target antigens are not known. TCRdb ran MiXCR on the 5' RACE reads and lists one entry per CDR3 protein. Of roughly 440,000 distinct CDR3 sequences in the sample, 17% were seen once. The sequencing input was blood, either unsorted or a sorted T cell fraction (not recorded which). The origin of the receptors is a male donor with ankylosing spondylitis.

This chain joins TRBV20-1 and TRBJ2-7; the D gene is possibly TRBD1 (6 bases). Germline CDR1 reads DFQATT; CDR2 reads SNEGSKA (reference sequence). The CDR3 extends over 17 amino acids. Trimming stripped 5 bases from V and 0 bases from J, with 23 bases between. Here the CDR3 DNA reads TGCAGTGCTCCCGTCGAACCGGGAAGGGGGAGCTCCTACGAGCAGTACTTC. This gives the protein CSAPVEPGRGSSYEQYF.

This clonotype occurred a few times. The chain links TRBV14 to TRBJ2-2; D not certain. The CDR3 is 15 residues long. In germline, CDR1 is SGHDN, CDR2 FVKESK. Trimming left V 3 bases short and J 0 bases short, with 8 bases between. The CDR3 region is CASSQGNANTGELFF. The CDR3 DNA sequence: TGTGCCAGCAGCCAGGGTAACGCGAACACCGGGGAGCTGTTTTTT.

This clonotype was observed a handful of times. CDR3 residues: CASSLAGDGADTQYF. Written as DNA, the CDR3 is TGTGCCAGCTCACTAGCGGGAGACGGCGCAGATACGCAGTATTTT. The chain combines TRBV18 with TRBJ2-3; 9 bases map to TRBD2. Germline CDR1 KGHSH, CDR2 LQKENI. With V trimmed by 4 bases and J by 4 bases, 6 bases remained unmatched. The length of the CDR3 is 15 residues.

The table lists this clonotype with a few counts. The gene calls are TRBV5-1 and TRBJ2-1; 11 bases map to TRBD2. CDR1 SGHRS and CDR2 YFSETQ come from the germline V gene. The CDR3 loop spans 15 amino acids. J lost 8 bases, V lost 3 bases, and 7 bases had no gene match. The CDR3 here is CASSSGLAGGYEQFF. The CDR3 DNA reads TGCGCCAGCAGCTCGGGTCTAGCGGGGGGTTATGAGCAGTTCTTC.

A few counts support this clonotype. This chain uses TRBV20-1 with TRBJ2-2, with D perhaps matching TRBD2 (5 bases). CDR1 and CDR2 from the germline V gene are DFQATT and SNEGSKA (reference sequence). The V gene lost 1 base and the J gene lost 4 bases, with 16 bases spanning the gap. The CDR3 sequence is 16 residues long. As DNA, the CDR3 is TGCAGTGCTAGAGCCCGGGGTTCCAAAAGCACCGGGGAGCTGTTTTTT. It yields the protein CSARARGSKSTGELFF.

This clonotype was counted at least ten times. This rearrangement joins TRBV12-3 or TRBV12-4 to TRBJ1-5; maybe TRBD1 (5 bases). There are 15 residues in the CDR3. With 6 bases removed from V and 0 bases from J, the gap between germline ends came to 12 bases. DNA for the CDR3: TGTGCCAGCAGAGGGGACGTCCATAGCAATCAGCCCCAGCATTTT. Its protein product is CASRGDVHSNQPQHF.

In this sample, this clonotype turned up many times. The chain uses TRBV5-1 and TRBJ1-1; perhaps TRBD1 as D (6 bases). Germline V CDR1 and CDR2: SGHRS, YFSETQ. V lost 8 bases, J lost 1 base, and 18 bases lay in between. CDR3 length: 15 residues. CDR3 DNA sequence: TGCGCCAGTCGAGGACGGGACACTCGGAACACTGAAGCTTTCTTT. Its translation is CASRGRDTRNTEAFF.

The chain links TRBV5-4 to TRBJ1-2, with TRBD1 matching over 8 bases. Germline assignment: CDR1 SGHNT and CDR2 YYREEE (reference sequence). This CDR3 is 14 amino acids long. Losses at the gene ends were 0 bases for V and 6 bases for J; bases not matched to a gene: 4. The CDR3 reads CASSLGTGFDGYTF. CDR3 in DNA: TGTGCCAGCAGCTTGGGGACAGGGTTTGATGGCTACACCTTC.

This clonotype occurred a few times. This chain joins TRBV14 and TRBJ2-7; 9 positions match TRBD2. V gave up 4 bases and J gave up 2 bases; unmatched junction bases: 15. This CDR3 spans 18 amino acids. From germline, CDR1 is SGHDN and CDR2 FVKESK. In nucleotides, the CDR3 is TGTGCCAGCAGCCGGCACGGCGGACTAGCGCCGAGCCCCTACGAGCAGTACTTC. The encoded protein is CASSRHGGLAPSPYEQYF.

The chain couples TRBV20-1 to TRBJ1-6; D call uncertain. The ends were cut back, 0 bases at V and 2 bases at J, with 11 bases in the middle. The length of the CDR3 is 16 residues. Per germline, CDR1 DFQATT and CDR2 SNEGSKA (reference sequence). In DNA, the CDR3 is TGCAGTGCTAGAGATCGGCGAGATACCTATAATTCACCCCTCCACTTT. Translating it yields CSARDRRDTYNSPLHF.

This clonotype was counted between two and nine times. V and J are TRBV4-2 and TRBJ2-7; no definite D call. V was shortened by 4 bases and J by 4 bases, with 17 bases between the two germline ends. CDR1 LGHNA and CDR2 YNFKEQ come from the germline V gene. The CDR3 is 15 residues long. Here the CDR3 reads CASSLTVGQEYEQYF. The CDR3 DNA sequence: TGTGCCAGCAGCCTGACCGTCGGCCAGGAATACGAGCAGTACTTC.

The V and J genes are TRBV6-4 and TRBJ2-1, with 8 bases that match TRBD1. Germline V gene sequence: CDR1 MRHNA, CDR2 SNTAGT. The CDR3 consists of 15 residues. V dropped 9 bases and J dropped 7; count of bases not matched to a gene: 14. The CDR3 coding sequence is TGTGCCAGATCGCCGGACAGGGTGATTTTGAATGAGCAGTTCTTC. Translation: CARSPDRVILNEQFF.

A note on this clonotype: At one end, the junction sequence differs from germline, possibly due to a read error. The chain has TRBV7-3 and TRBJ1-1; D is possibly TRBD1 (6 bases). The CDR3 length is 13 residues. CDR1 SGHTA and CDR2 FQGTGA come from the germline V gene. The CDR3 DNA reads as TGTGCCCGCAGCTTAGGGGGAAACACTGAAGCTTTCTTT. It yields the protein CARSLGGNTEAFF.

V gene TRBV20-1 combines with J gene TRBJ2-3; D unresolved. The CDR3 consists of 12 residues. The germline CDR1 and CDR2 sequences are DFQATT and SNEGSKA (reference sequence). V was clipped by 6 bases and J by 1 base, with 8 bases between them. CDR3 DNA sequence: TGCAGTGCCAGCCAGGGCACAGATACGCAGTATTTT. Residues: CSASQGTDTQYF.

This chain uses TRBV5-5 with TRBJ2-1, with D unresolved. Germline CDR1 and CDR2: SGHKS and YYEKEE (reference sequence). The CDR3 runs to 14 residues. V gave up 1 base and J gave up 4 bases, with 9 bases separating them. The CDR3 protein is CASSLSGLYNEQFF. The CDR3 DNA sequence: TGTGCCAGCAGCTTGAGTGGGCTTTACAATGAGCAGTTCTTC.

The chain couples TRBV28 to TRBJ2-7; D gene unclear. Trimming took 5 bases from V and 0 from J, leaving 14 bases between them. Germline V CDR1 and CDR2: MDHEN, SYDVKM. There are 15 residues in the CDR3. CDR3 sequence (DNA): TGTGCCAGCAGTCCCCTCAACATACCCTCCTACGAGCAGTACTTC. Its protein is CASSPLNIPSYEQYF.

This clonotype was seen a handful of times. The junction departs from the called germline gene at one end, perhaps through a read error. The chain combines TRBV20-1 with TRBJ1-1; a possible D gene is TRBD1 (5 bases). Looked up from germline, CDR1 is DFQATT and CDR2 is SNEGSKA (reference sequence). The CDR3 spans 14 residues. Here the CDR3 DNA reads TGCAGTGCTAGATCCATGACCGCCGGGACCCCATCCCCATTT. Its translation is CSARSMTAGTPSPF.

This clonotype has just a few counts. The chain is built from TRBV7-9 and TRBJ1-3; TRBD1 matches 7 bases. Germline V gene lookup returns CDR1 SEHNR and CDR2 FQNEAQ (reference sequence). The CDR3 runs to 15 residues. Trimming at V came to 6 bases and at J to 3 bases, leaving 8 bases not matched to a gene. CDR3 sequence reads: CASSRQGWVGNTIYF. The CDR3 DNA is TGTGCCAGCAGTCGACAGGGTTGGGTTGGAAACACCATATATTTT.

In this sample, this clonotype turned up a few times. The chain links TRBV20-1 to TRBJ2-5, with 12 bases lining up with TRBD1. CDR1 and CDR2 (germline): DFQATT, SNEGSKA (reference sequence). The length of the CDR3 is 14 residues. The junction had 6 bases not matched to a gene; V was cut back by 5 bases and J by 5 bases. The CDR3 spells CSADRDRGPETQYF. CDR3 bases: TGCAGTGCTGATCGGGACAGGGGGCCGGAGACCCAGTACTTC.

This clonotype was seen a handful of times. The V call is TRBV15, the J call TRBJ1-2, with a tentative D call TRBD1 (6 bases). This CDR3 comprises 18 residues. The V and J ends lost 1 base and 7 bases respectively, with 25 bases between them. CDR1 and CDR2 (germline): LNHNV, YYDKDF (reference sequence). CDR3: CATSRAGQGPFFRGGYTF. The CDR3 DNA sequence: TGTGCCACCAGCAGAGCTGGGCAGGGGCCCTTTTTTCGCGGTGGCTACACCTTC.

The rearrangement uses TRBV27 and TRBJ1-5; D unresolved. Between the trimmed V and J ends, which lost 4 bases and 4 bases, there was a span of 11 bases. Germline CDR1 reads MNHEY; CDR2 reads SMNVEV (reference sequence). The CDR3 loop spans 14 amino acids. The CDR3 nucleotides read TGTGCCAGCAGTTCAGTGACGGCTAATCAGCCCCAGCATTTT. This gives the protein CASSSVTANQPQHF.

The chain recombines TRBV6-1 with TRBJ2-1; the match to TRBD1 covers 9 bases. V lost 7 bases, J lost 4 bases, and 17 bases stayed unmatched. The germline gives CDR1 MNHNS, CDR2 SASEGT. CDR3 length: 18 amino acids. CDR3 sequence: CASNQGQGAGTGYNEQFF. Written as DNA, the CDR3 is TGTGCCAGCAACCAGGGACAGGGTGCAGGGACGGGGTACAATGAGCAGTTCTTC.

The chain has TRBV5-1 and TRBJ2-3, with D possibly being TRBD2 (6 bases). CDR1 SGHRS and CDR2 YFSETQ come from the germline V gene. Trimming cost V 0 bases and J 10 bases, with 15 bases left between them. The CDR3 contains 14 residues. CDR3 region: CASSLGGTGRAQYF. In nucleotides, the CDR3 is TGCGCCAGCAGCTTGGGTGGGACTGGCAGGGCGCAGTATTTT.

This clonotype was seen more than once but under ten times. The chain is built from TRBV4-1 and TRBJ1-4, with 9 bases lining up with TRBD1. V lost 0 bases to trimming and J lost 8 bases; unmatched junction nucleotides: 4. The CDR3 is 15 residues long. Germline lookup yields CDR1 MGHRA and CDR2 YSYEKL. In nucleotides, the CDR3 is TGCGCCAGCAGCCAAGAGGGACAGGGTAGGGAAAAACTGTTTTTT. Translated, it gives CASSQEGQGREKLFF.

This clonotype was recorded a few times. The chain links TRBV7-3 to TRBJ1-1; D is possibly TRBD1 (6 bases). There are 16 residues in the CDR3. With 5 bases removed from V and 0 bases from J, the gap between germline ends came to 16 bases. Germline V gene lookup returns CDR1 SGHTA and CDR2 FQGTGA. The CDR3 protein is CASSLHGQLMNTEAFF. The DNA for the CDR3 is TGTGCCAGCAGCCTACACGGACAGCTAATGAACACTGAAGCTTTCTTT. Full variable domain (missing parts from reference TRBV7-3 and TRBJ1-1): GAGVSQTPSNKVTEKGKYVELRCDPISGHTALYWYRQSLGQGPEFLIYFQGTGAADDSGLPNDRFFAVRPEGSVSTLKIQRTERGDSAVYLCASSLHGQLMNTEAFFGQGTRLTVV.

This clonotype was counted between two and nine times. This chain uses TRBV6-2 or TRBV6-3 with TRBJ1-1; no definite D call. Germline V gene data show CDR1 as MNHEY and CDR2 as SVGEGT. The CDR3 covers 14 residues. The ends were cut back, 6 bases at V and 5 bases at J, with 16 bases in the middle. The CDR3: CASRYPRTRTEAFF. DNA of the CDR3: TGTGCCAGCAGGTACCCCAGGACTCGGACTGAAGCTTTCTTT.

The chain uses TRBV19 and TRBJ2-7, with D uncertain. V was cut by 6 bases and J by 7 bases, with 19 bases left in between. Germline CDR1 is LNHDA and CDR2 is SQIVND (reference sequence). The CDR3 is 14 amino acids. In DNA, the CDR3 is TGTGCCAGTAGAAGTACTTGGTCGAACAGTGAGCAGTACTTC. Its translation is CASRSTWSNSEQYF.

The sample holds many counts of this clonotype. The gene calls are TRBV12-3 or TRBV12-4 and TRBJ1-2; a possible D gene is TRBD1 (6 bases). This CDR3 is 14 amino acids long. The V end lost 3 bases, the J end lost 2 bases, and 10 bases lay between the germline ends. The CDR3 loop reads CASSFGQGNYGYTF. The CDR3 DNA sequence: TGTGCCAGCAGTTTTGGGCAGGGGAACTATGGCTACACCTTC.

V is TRBV18 and J is TRBJ1-2, with D possibly TRBD1 on 6 matching bases. CDR3 length: 19 residues. The germline V and J ends were trimmed by 0 bases and 2 bases, with 22 bases remaining between them. Germline lookup yields CDR1 KGHSH and CDR2 LQKENI. As DNA, the CDR3 is TGTGCCAGCTCACCACCAGGAAGGACAGCCTCCCCGCGAAACTATGGCTACACCTTC. Its protein product is CASSPPGRTASPRNYGYTF.

This rearrangement joins TRBV7-2 to TRBJ1-2; D gene unclear. CDR3 length equals 16 residues. Germline CDR1 and CDR2: SGHTA and FQGNSA. The V end was cut by 0 bases, the J end by 0 bases, with 11 bases between. CDR3: CASSLAGGAANYGYTF. Here the CDR3 DNA reads TGTGCCAGCAGCTTAGCGGGCGGAGCAGCTAACTATGGCTACACCTTC.